The rows below give T cell receptor beta chains drawn from one sample of a study of blood T cell repertoires in COVID-19. Profiled with immunoSEQ multiplex PCR; TCRdb holds only in-frame clones, not every one. The sample gives 350,000 to 400,000 clones, approximately 90% of which show up once; roughly 0.86% is in the top ten. Source material: PBMCs or T cells enriched from blood (not recorded which). All receptors derive from a woman between 35 and 50 years old who had been exposed to COVID-19. The CDR3 runs from the conserved cysteine through the conserved F or W. D genes are given only for firm matches. Rows give clone size only sometimes, using once, few, many, or a class for an expanded clone.

d_gene: -; v_gene: TRBV7-2; abundance: once; j_gene: TRBJ1-2; CDR3aa: CASVREGVRSGYTF; CDR3nt: TGTGCCAGCGTACGAGAGGGGGTGAGATCCGGCTACACCTTC
d_gene: -; v_gene: TRBV5-4; abundance: -; j_gene: TRBJ1-1; CDR3aa: CASSLQGANTEAFF; CDR3nt: TGTGCCAGCAGCTTGCAGGGCGCCAACACTGAAGCTTTCTTT
d_gene: TRBD1; v_gene: TRBV30; abundance: -; j_gene: TRBJ1-4; CDR3aa: CGWSNDRGGEKLFF; CDR3nt: TGTGGTTGGAGCAACGACAGGGGAGGAGAAAAACTGTTTTTT
d_gene: -; v_gene: TRBV30; abundance: -; j_gene: TRBJ2-7; CDR3aa: CAWSVRGEQYF; CDR3nt: TGTGCCTGGAGTGTACGGGGCGAGCAGTACTTC
d_gene: -; v_gene: TRBV12-3/TRBV12-4; abundance: -; j_gene: TRBJ1-2; CDR3aa: CASSFGRGGGYTF; CDR3nt: TGTGCCAGCAGTTTCGGAAGGGGAGGAGGCTACACCTTC
d_gene: TRBD1; v_gene: TRBV29-1; abundance: -; j_gene: TRBJ2-7; CDR3aa: CSVLGQGLNEQYF; CDR3nt: TGCAGCGTTCTGGGACAGGGGTTAAACGAGCAGTACTTC
d_gene: TRBD1; v_gene: TRBV5-1; abundance: once; j_gene: TRBJ2-7; CDR3aa: CASSSEDRAYEQYF; CDR3nt: TGCGCCAGCAGCAGCGAGGACAGGGCCTACGAGCAGTACTTC
d_gene: TRBD1; v_gene: TRBV24-1; abundance: once; j_gene: TRBJ2-5; CDR3aa: CATSAADRGRQETQYF; CDR3nt: TGTGCCACCAGTGCCGCGGACAGGGGGAGACAAGAGACCCAGTACTTC
d_gene: TRBD1; v_gene: TRBV7-8; abundance: -; j_gene: TRBJ2-2; CDR3aa: CASSSIRDRGLSNTGELFF; CDR3nt: TGTGCCAGCAGCTCTATCCGGGACAGGGGGCTATCGAACACCGGGGAGCTGTTTTTT
d_gene: -; v_gene: TRBV29-1; abundance: -; j_gene: TRBJ1-1; CDR3aa: CSVEVRYTEAFF; CDR3nt: TGCAGCGTTGAAGTTCGTTACACTGAAGCTTTCTTT
d_gene: -; v_gene: TRBV7-8; abundance: -; j_gene: TRBJ2-1; CDR3aa: CASSPTGFSYNEQFF; CDR3nt: TGTGCCAGCAGCCCAACAGGGTTCTCCTACAATGAGCAGTTCTTC
d_gene: -; v_gene: TRBV5-4; abundance: -; j_gene: TRBJ1-5; CDR3aa: CASSSGGVRDQPQHF; CDR3nt: TGTGCCAGCAGCTCCGGAGGCGTTAGGGATCAGCCCCAGCATTTT
d_gene: TRBD1; v_gene: TRBV18; abundance: -; j_gene: TRBJ1-3; CDR3aa: CASSPGQGPGNTIYF; CDR3nt: TGTGCCAGCTCTCCCGGACAGGGCCCTGGAAACACCATATATTTT
d_gene: -; v_gene: TRBV4-3; abundance: -; j_gene: TRBJ1-1; CDR3aa: CASRIQGNTEAFF; CDR3nt: TGCGCCAGCAGAATACAGGGGAACACTGAAGCTTTCTTT
d_gene: -; v_gene: TRBV19; abundance: -; j_gene: TRBJ1-4; CDR3aa: CASHRDTREKLFF; CDR3nt: TGTGCCAGCCACCGGGACACTCGGGAAAAACTGTTTTTT
d_gene: -; v_gene: TRBV7-2; abundance: -; j_gene: TRBJ1-1; CDR3aa: CASSLQGFLNTEAFF; CDR3nt: TGTGCCAGCAGCTTACAGGGATTCCTGAACACTGAAGCTTTCTTT
d_gene: -; v_gene: TRBV20-1; abundance: -; j_gene: TRBJ1-2; CDR3aa: CSARPGAGYTF; CDR3nt: TGCAGTGCTAGACCAGGGGCCGGCTACACCTTC
d_gene: TRBD1; v_gene: TRBV10-2; abundance: -; j_gene: TRBJ1-6; CDR3aa: CASSARQGRNSPLHF; CDR3nt: TGCGCCAGCAGTGCCCGACAGGGAAGGAATTCACCCCTCCACTTT
d_gene: -; v_gene: TRBV27; abundance: -; j_gene: TRBJ2-5; CDR3aa: CASSLSRGETQYF; CDR3nt: TGTGCCAGCAGTTTATCCCGCGGAGAGACCCAGTACTTC
d_gene: TRBD1; v_gene: TRBV7-6; abundance: -; j_gene: TRBJ1-1; CDR3aa: CASSGIQGLNTEAFF; CDR3nt: TGTGCCAGCAGCGGAATACAGGGGTTGAACACTGAAGCTTTCTTT
d_gene: TRBD1; v_gene: TRBV27; abundance: -; j_gene: TRBJ2-2; CDR3aa: CASGDRGNGELFF; CDR3nt: TGTGCCAGCGGCGACAGGGGGAACGGGGAGCTGTTTTTT
d_gene: -; v_gene: TRBV24-1; abundance: -; j_gene: TRBJ1-5; CDR3aa: CATSDTRQLNQPQHF; CDR3nt: TGTGCCACCAGTGATACGAGGCAGCTTAATCAGCCCCAGCATTTT
d_gene: -; v_gene: TRBV15; abundance: -; j_gene: TRBJ1-6; CDR3aa: CATSRMGGGSPLHF; CDR3nt: TGTGCCACCAGCAGAATGGGGGGTGGGTCACCCCTCCACTTT
d_gene: -; v_gene: TRBV12-5; abundance: once; j_gene: TRBJ2-7; CDR3aa: CASGHAGRLYEQYF; CDR3nt: TGTGCTAGTGGCCACGCTGGGAGGCTGTACGAGCAGTACTTC
d_gene: -; v_gene: TRBV27; abundance: -; j_gene: TRBJ2-7; CDR3aa: CASSFLKLGGDYEQYF; CDR3nt: TGTGCCAGCAGTTTTCTAAAATTAGGGGGGGACTACGAGCAGTACTTC
d_gene: -; v_gene: TRBV3-1/TRBV3-2; abundance: -; j_gene: TRBJ2-2; CDR3aa: CASSQIVGELFF; CDR3nt: TGTGCCAGCAGCCAAATCGTCGGGGAGCTGTTTTTT
d_gene: TRBD1; v_gene: TRBV19; abundance: -; j_gene: TRBJ1-2; CDR3aa: CASSLTGGARGYTF; CDR3nt: TGTGCCAGTAGTCTTACAGGGGGCGCGCGGGGCTACACCTTC
d_gene: -; v_gene: TRBV25-1; abundance: -; j_gene: TRBJ1-1; CDR3aa: CATYNTEAFF; CDR3nt: TGTGCCACCTATAACACTGAAGCTTTCTTT
d_gene: TRBD1; v_gene: TRBV7-2; abundance: -; j_gene: TRBJ1-1; CDR3aa: CASRDRGMNTEAFF; CDR3nt: TGTGCCAGCAGGGACAGGGGAATGAACACTGAAGCTTTCTTT